What follows are 28 T cell receptor beta chains derived from one specimen sequenced in a study of shared clonotypes between healthy human individuals. TCRdb's copy holds only in-frame clones and misses some; the assay was immunoSEQ multiplex PCR. This repertoire shows millions of clones, approximately 92% found once; its top ten account for over 0.12%. The material sequenced was naive CD4+ T cells sorted from blood. Specified subset: CD45RA+ positively selected. These TCRs come from a man aged 18-30 years in good health.

As regards this clone: This sample includes further DNA sequences coding for the same CDR3. This chain uses TRBV6-5 with TRBJ2-1; 11 bases fit TRBD2. There are 15 residues in the CDR3. Unmatched junction bases numbered 5, after V lost 5 bases and J lost 5 bases. Germline V gene sequence: CDR1 MNHEY, CDR2 SVGAGI. Written as DNA, the CDR3 is TGTGCCAGCAGTCGGGGGACTAGCGGAAACAATGAGCAGTTCTTC. Translation: CASSRGTSGNNEQFF.

The chain is built from TRBV6-5 and TRBJ1-6; 11 nucleotides line up with TRBD1. The CDR3 spans 15 residues. Germline assignment: CDR1 MNHEY and CDR2 SVGAGI. The J segment lost 10 bases and the V segment lost 6 bases, leaving 8 bases of the junction unmatched. CDR3 in DNA: TGTGCCAGCAGCTTACTGGGACAGGGGGACTCACCCCTCCACTTT. Translating it yields CASSLLGQGDSPLHF.

The genes are TRBV2 and TRBJ2-3; tentatively, D is TRBD2 (7 bases). Deletions cut 6 bases from V and 3 bases from J, with 16 bases between. The germline gives CDR1 SNHLY, CDR2 FYNNEI. CDR3 length: 15 residues. This CDR3 reads CASRELGGGTDTQYF. The CDR3 region has the DNA TGTGCCAGCAGGGAACTAGGGGGGGGAACAGATACGCAGTATTTT.

V is TRBV5-4 and J is TRBJ2-2; TRBD1 matches at 7 bases. Germline loops: CDR1 SGHNT, CDR2 YYREEE (reference sequence). The junction had 8 bases not matched to a gene; V was cut back by 6 bases and J by 3 bases. CDR3 length: 15 residues. CDR3 DNA: TGTGCCAGCAAGCCCGCGACAGGGTACACCGGGGAGCTGTTTTTT. Its translation is CASKPATGYTGELFF. Based on the CDR3 plus reference TRBV5-4 and TRBJ2-2, the full variable domain is ETGVTQSPTHLIKTRGQQVTLRCSSQSGHNTVSWYQQALGQGPQFIFQYYREEENGRGNFPPRFSGLQFPNYSSELNVNALELDDSALYLCASKPATGYTGELFFGEGSRLTVL.

As regards this clone: Other DNA sequences in this specimen translate into the identical CDR3. This chain joins TRBV19 and TRBJ1-5; D unresolved. Germline V CDR1 and CDR2: LNHDA, SQIVND (reference sequence). The CDR3 consists of 14 residues. With 0 bases removed from V and 0 bases from J, the gap between germline ends came to 3 bases. The CDR3 spells CASSIEDSNQPQHF. In nucleotides, the CDR3 is TGTGCCAGTAGTATAGAGGATAGCAATCAGCCCCAGCATTTT.

V usage is TRBV4-1 and J usage is TRBJ2-3; possible D gene TRBD2, 6 bases. Trimming pared 1 base from V and 0 bases from J, leaving 14 bases between. The CDR3 totals 17 residues. Per germline, CDR1 MGHRA and CDR2 YSYEKL. The CDR3 sequence is CASSQGRGGRSTDTQYF. CDR3 in DNA: TGCGCCAGCAGCCAAGGTAGGGGAGGCAGGAGCACAGATACGCAGTATTTT.

To note about this clone: Distinct nucleotide sequences in the sample also encode this CDR3. CDR3 region: CASSLRGLGTEAFF. The CDR3 DNA reads TGTGCCAGCAGCTTACGGGGCTTGGGTACTGAAGCTTTCTTT. V is TRBV5-6 and J is TRBJ1-1, with D tentatively TRBD1 (5 bases). The CDR3 is 14 residues long. V lost 2 bases, J lost 5 bases, and 13 bases lay in between. Looked up from germline, CDR1 is SGHDT and CDR2 is YYEEEE.

Concerning this clone: Other DNA sequences from this sample encode an identical CDR3 as well. V usage is TRBV28 and J usage is TRBJ2-7, with 8 bases that match TRBD1. Germline assignment: CDR1 MDHEN and CDR2 SYDVKM. The CDR3 runs to 16 residues. V lost 2 bases and J lost 2; bases outside the gene matches: 8. CDR3 in DNA: TGTGCCAGCAGTTTACTCCCTGGACAGGGCCCCTACGAGCAGTACTTC. It translates to CASSLLPGQGPYEQYF.

The gene calls are TRBV18 and TRBJ2-1; 7 positions agree with TRBD2. There are 15 residues in the CDR3. V lost 2 bases, J lost 6 bases, and 7 bases stayed unmatched. The germline V gene has CDR1 KGHSH and CDR2 LQKENI. The CDR3 sequence: CASSPGRGGSNEQFF. As DNA, the CDR3 is TGTGCCAGCTCACCAGGGCGGGGCGGGAGCAATGAGCAGTTCTTC.

The chain carries TRBV14 and TRBJ2-1; D remains ambiguous. V shed 6 bases and J shed 4 bases, with 13 bases lying between them. Per germline, CDR1 SGHDN and CDR2 FVKESK. The CDR3 extends over 14 amino acids. CDR3 DNA sequence: TGTGCCAGCAGGCCAAGTTATAAGTACAATGAGCAGTTCTTC. Translated, it gives CASRPSYKYNEQFF.

This clone was seen only once. The V call is TRBV5-1, the J call TRBJ2-7; TRBD2 agrees at 7 bases. Germline loops: CDR1 SGHRS, CDR2 YFSETQ. The CDR3 is 16 amino acids. After removal of 3 bases from V and 1 base from J, the junction contained 10 bases not matched to a gene. The CDR3 DNA reads as TGCGCCAGCAGCTCCCGTGGGGGGAGGGAGTCCTACGAGCAGTACTTC. Translated: CASSSRGGRESYEQYF.

In regard to this clone: This sample includes further DNA sequences coding for the same CDR3. The chain employs TRBV6-1 and TRBJ2-5, with 9 bases fitting TRBD2. CDR3 length: 14 amino acids. In germline, CDR1 is MNHNS, CDR2 SASEGT. The V segment lost 3 bases and the J segment 5 bases; nucleotides outside the gene matches: 4. CDR3: CASSEGTSWETQYF. CDR3 nucleotide sequence: TGTGCCAGCAGTGAGGGGACTAGCTGGGAGACCCAGTACTTC.

The chain links TRBV18 to TRBJ1-3, with D tentatively TRBD1 (5 bases). The V end lost 2 bases, the J end lost 2 bases, and 13 bases lay between the germline ends. Germline V gene data show CDR1 as KGHSH and CDR2 as LQKENI. This CDR3 has 16 residues. The CDR3 bases are TGTGCCAGCTCACCAGGGACGGACAAAACTGGAAACACCATATATTTT. Encoded protein: CASSPGTDKTGNTIYF.

This chain links TRBV2 with TRBJ1-1, with no clear D. Trimming shortened V by 6 bases and J by 1 base, and 12 bases separated the two germline ends. The CDR3 extends over 14 amino acids. Germline V gene lookup returns CDR1 SNHLY and CDR2 FYNNEI. The CDR3 protein is CASSQGLGNTEAFF. In nucleotides, the CDR3 is TGTGCCAGCAGCCAAGGGTTAGGGAACACTGAAGCTTTCTTT.

Points on this clone: An end of the junction differs from the germline gene, which may be a read error. J is TRBJ2-5 and V is TRBV7-7; 8 bases agree with TRBD1. The CDR3 is 15 residues long. Germline V gene data show CDR1 as SSHAT and CDR2 as FNYEAQ (reference sequence). This CDR3 is CASSSFQGAQETQYF. The CDR3 DNA reads TGTGCTAGCAGCTCCTTTCAGGGGGCCCAAGAGACCCAGTACTTC.

This rearrangement joins TRBV7-6 to TRBJ1-5; 10 bases map to TRBD1. CDR3 length: 15 residues. Trimming at V came to 5 bases and at J to 4 bases, leaving 5 bases not matched to a gene. Germline loops: CDR1 SGHVS, CDR2 FNYEAQ. CDR3 amino acids: CASSRTGGPNQPQHF. CDR3 bases: TGTGCCAGCAGCCGGACAGGGGGTCCTAATCAGCCCCAGCATTTT.

The chain employs TRBV28 and TRBJ2-4; TRBD1 might be the D (5 bases). CDR1 and CDR2 (germline): MDHEN, SYDVKM. The CDR3 loop spans 15 amino acids. The ends were cut back, 3 bases at V and 4 bases at J, with 13 bases in the middle. CDR3 DNA sequence: TGTGCCAGCAGTTTCAGGGCAGACCGAAAAAACATTCAGTACTTC. It translates to CASSFRADRKNIQYF.

The chain links TRBV7-9 to TRBJ2-3; TRBD1 aligns across 7 bases. V trimming: 5 bases; J trimming: 5 bases; junction bases outside the gene matches: 10. CDR1 is SEHNR, CDR2 FQNEAQ, per germline (reference sequence). CDR3 size: 15 residues. The CDR3 region is CASSPRQGIIDTQYF. The CDR3 region has the DNA TGTGCCAGCAGCCCGAGACAGGGTATAATAGATACGCAGTATTTT. The whole variable domain, filled in from reference TRBV7-9 and TRBJ2-3, reads DTGVSQNPRHKITKRGQNVTFRCDPISEHNRLYWYRQTLGQGPEFLTYFQNEAQLEKSRLLSDRFSAERPKGSFSTLEIQRTEQGDSAMYLCASSPRQGIIDTQYFGPGTRLTVL.

This chain links TRBV14 with TRBJ2-7; D possibly corresponds to TRBD2 (5 bases). The CDR3 loop spans 18 amino acids. The V gene lost 0 bases and the J gene lost 3 bases, with 21 bases spanning the gap. CDR1 is SGHDN and CDR2 is FVKESK in the germline V gene. CDR3 nucleotides: TGTGCCAGCAGCCAAGAATTACTGTGGGGAGTTACAAACTACGAGCAGTACTTC. This sequence encodes CASSQELLWGVTNYEQYF.

The V gene is TRBV5-1, the J gene TRBJ1-1, with D perhaps TRBD1 (5 bases). Germline V gene lookup returns CDR1 SGHRS and CDR2 YFSETQ. With 7 bases removed from V and 1 base from J, the gap between germline ends came to 14 bases. This CDR3 has 14 residues. CDR3 nucleotides: TGCGCCAGCTTTCCGGGACGTTCGAACACTGAAGCTTTCTTT. Protein product: CASFPGRSNTEAFF.

The chain joins TRBV9 to TRBJ2-1; D not certain. The V and J ends lost 0 bases and 2 bases respectively, with 9 bases between them. CDR3 length equals 15 residues. Germline values: CDR1 SGDLS, CDR2 YYNGEE. In DNA form, the CDR3 reads TGTGCCAGCAGCGTAGGTGACGGCCCCTACAATGAGCAGTTCTTC. Encoded protein: CASSVGDGPYNEQFF.

The genes are TRBV10-2 and TRBJ2-1, with D tentatively TRBD2 (5 bases). Trimming cost V 6 bases and J 9 bases, with 27 bases left between them. Germline V CDR1 and CDR2: WSHSY, SAAADI. CDR3 length: 17 amino acids. The CDR3 loop reads CASSAVTLRLPSIEQFF. DNA for the CDR3: TGCGCCAGCAGCGCAGTAACCCTCAGACTTCCTAGCATTGAGCAGTTCTTC.

The chain uses TRBV4-1 and TRBJ2-1, with 7 bases that match TRBD2. This CDR3 contains 17 residues. Losses at the gene ends were 1 base for V and 3 bases for J; bases not matched to a gene: 9. From germline, CDR1 is MGHRA and CDR2 YSYEKL. This CDR3 reads CASSQAPPGGIYNEQFF. The CDR3, as DNA: TGCGCCAGCAGCCAAGCCCCGCCCGGGGGGATCTACAATGAGCAGTTCTTC.

This sequence joins TRBV6-5 and TRBJ1-3; D call uncertain. Per germline, CDR1 MNHEY and CDR2 SVGAGI. The CDR3 is 13 amino acids. Between the trimmed V and J ends, which lost 7 bases and 4 bases, there was a span of 11 bases. The chain's CDR3 is CASKLASGNTIYF. The DNA of the CDR3 is TGTGCCAGCAAGTTGGCCAGCGGAAACACCATATATTTT.

This clone occurred a few times. The chain joins TRBV14 to TRBJ1-6; 8 bases are a match to TRBD1. CDR1 and CDR2 (germline): SGHDN, FVKESK. The trim removed 5 bases at V and 8 bases at J, leaving 5 bases unmatched. There are 14 residues in the CDR3. The CDR3 reads CASSRGQGYSPLHF. In nucleotides, the CDR3 is TGTGCCAGCAGCAGAGGACAGGGTTATTCACCCCTCCACTTT.

The rearrangement uses TRBV19 and TRBJ2-5, with 9 bases that match TRBD2. This CDR3 contains 15 residues. Trimming removed 4 bases from V and 1 base from J; junction bases left unmatched: 4. The germline gives CDR1 LNHDA, CDR2 SQIVND (reference sequence). This chain's CDR3 is CASSSLAGFQETQYF. The CDR3 nucleotides are TGTGCCAGTAGTAGCCTAGCGGGGTTCCAAGAGACCCAGTACTTC.

This clone was picked up one time. V and J are TRBV7-6 and TRBJ2-5; D gene uncertain. There are 13 residues in the CDR3. Germline loops: CDR1 SGHVS, CDR2 FNYEAQ. V was shortened by 1 base and J by 5 bases, with 8 bases between the two germline ends. The CDR3, as DNA: TGTGCCAGCAGCTTAGGATCCAGGGAGACCCAGTACTTC. Protein sequence: CASSLGSRETQYF.

This chain links TRBV5-1 with TRBJ2-5; D gene ambiguous. Trimming took 2 bases from V and 7 from J, leaving 12 bases between them. Per germline, CDR1 SGHRS and CDR2 YFSETQ. The CDR3 covers 13 residues. The CDR3 spells CASSLGEGTTQYF. CDR3 bases: TGCGCCAGCAGCTTAGGAGAAGGCACGACCCAGTACTTC.